Listed here are 32 T cell receptor beta chains from one sample, sequenced in a study of PD-1 blockade in classical Hodgkin lymphoma. This table comes from immunoSEQ multiplex PCR, and its TCRdb copy is limited to in-frame clones, with some not included. The sample holds about 16,000 clones; about 61% are singletons and the top ten take 7.8%. The sample's time point: cycle 4 day 1 (C4D1), after five to seven weeks of nivolumab. Autologous stem cell transplantation was followed by relapse in every patient, and brentuximab vedotin exposure varied. This specimen was peripheral blood mononuclear cells (PBMCs), taken before the fourth cycle of nivolumab. These receptor sequences come from a human donor with classical Hodgkin lymphoma.

The count of this clone is one. The V call is TRBV4-1, the J call TRBJ1-1, with TRBD1 matching 8 bases. The V gene end was trimmed by 4 bases and the J gene end by 5 bases; junction bases not matched to a gene: 9. CDR3 length equals 15 residues. Germline V gene data show CDR1 as MGHRA and CDR2 as YSYEKL. CDR3 sequence (DNA): TGCGCCAGCAGCCCGGGACAGGCCGGAGAGACTGAAGCTTTCTTT. Protein: CASSPGQAGETEAFF.

The J gene is TRBJ1-2, the V gene TRBV7-3; 8 bases align to TRBD1. Germline lookup yields CDR1 SGHTA and CDR2 FQGTGA. With 3 bases clipped from V and 1 base from J, the junction kept 7 bases outside the gene matches. The CDR3 covers 16 residues. This CDR3 reads CASSFDGTGFNYGYTF. CDR3 DNA: TGTGCCAGCAGCTTTGACGGGACAGGCTTTAACTATGGCTACACCTTC.

The genes are TRBV4-1 and TRBJ2-7, with TRBD2 identical over 7 bases. V was pared by 1 base and J by 3 bases, with 9 bases of the junction left unmatched. CDR1 and CDR2 from the germline V gene are MGHRA and YSYEKL. The length of the CDR3 is 16 residues. The CDR3 nucleotides read TGCGCCAGCAGCCAAGTGGGGGAGGGAGTGGGCTACGAGCAGTACTTC. Amino acid sequence: CASSQVGEGVGYEQYF.

This chain connects TRBV5-1 to TRBJ2-5; D is unresolved. Germline assignment: CDR1 SGHRS and CDR2 YFSETQ. Trimming took 5 bases from V and 1 from J, leaving 12 bases between them. The CDR3 consists of 14 residues. This CDR3 reads CASRGWGSQETQYF. CDR3 DNA: TGCGCCAGCAGGGGGTGGGGAAGCCAAGAGACCCAGTACTTC.

The chain joins TRBV30 to TRBJ2-1; 12 bases are shared with TRBD2. Trimming removed 0 bases from V and 6 bases from J; junction bases left unmatched: 6. The CDR3 spans 16 residues. The V gene's germline CDR1 is GTSNPN and CDR2 SVGIG (reference sequence). The CDR3: CAWSVRASGRVNEQFF. In nucleotides, the CDR3 is TGTGCCTGGAGTGTACGGGCTAGCGGGAGGGTCAATGAGCAGTTCTTC.

The chain uses TRBV19 and TRBJ2-7; TRBD1 might be the D (5 bases). The CDR3 extends over 14 amino acids. Per the germline V gene, CDR1 is LNHDA and CDR2 is SQIVND (reference sequence). The V and J ends lost 6 bases and 0 bases respectively, with 12 bases between them. The CDR3 region is CASSRTPSSYEQYF. Written as DNA, the CDR3 is TGTGCCAGTAGCCGGACACCGAGCTCCTACGAGCAGTACTTC.

The rearrangement links TRBV18 to TRBJ2-1; 10 bases are shared with TRBD2. This CDR3 contains 18 residues. Germline assignment: CDR1 KGHSH and CDR2 LQKENI. V was pared by 0 bases and J by 4 bases, with 9 bases of the junction left unmatched. CDR3 residues: CASSPPLAGVNGYNEQFF. The DNA for the CDR3 is TGTGCCAGCTCACCACCCCTAGCGGGAGTCAACGGGTACAATGAGCAGTTCTTC.

The chain uses TRBV27 and TRBJ2-5, with 7 positions matching TRBD2. Matching the DNA end better, TRBJ2-7 makes the J call doubtful. Germline V gene sequence: CDR1 MNHEY, CDR2 SMNVEV (reference sequence). The length of the CDR3 is 16 residues. The CDR3 DNA reads as TGTGCCAGCAGTTTATTCCCAGGGAGGGACCTGTACGAGCAGTACTTC. Protein: CASSLFPGRDLYEQYF.

Notes on this clone: It may be a read error: a sequence one base away is much more abundant. This sequence joins TRBV7-6 and TRBJ2-2; D is perhaps TRBD2 (5 bases). V was shortened by 8 bases and J by 4 bases, with 29 bases between the two germline ends. Germline V lookup: CDR1 SGHVS, CDR2 FNYEAQ. This CDR3 is 19 amino acids long. The CDR3 sequence: CASAAGVRTATASTGELFF. The CDR3 bases are TGTGCCAGCGCTGCCGGTGTAAGGACTGCAACCGCCTCCACCGGGGAGCTGTTTTTT.

This clone occurred once. The rearrangement links TRBV27 to TRBJ2-3; D is unresolved. The germline V and J ends were trimmed by 4 bases and 4 bases, with 9 bases remaining between them. This CDR3 contains 13 residues. From germline, CDR1 is MNHEY and CDR2 SMNVEV (reference sequence). CDR3 in amino acids: CASSSWSADTQYF. The CDR3 region has the DNA TGTGCCAGCAGTTCGTGGTCGGCAGATACGCAGTATTTT.

This clone was recorded a few times. The chain links TRBV2 to TRBJ1-5, with D perhaps TRBD1 (5 bases). This CDR3 has 14 amino acids. The germline V gene has CDR1 SNHLY and CDR2 FYNNEI. V was cut by 6 bases and J by 2 bases, with 11 bases left in between. CDR3 sequence: CASRMGLGNQPQHF. The DNA of the CDR3 is TGTGCCAGCAGAATGGGGCTAGGCAATCAGCCCCAGCATTTT.

This clone was detected only a few times. The chain links TRBV2 to TRBJ1-6; 7 bases map to TRBD1. The CDR3 contains 14 residues. Germline trimming cut 8 bases from V and 9 bases from J; bases unmatched to any gene: 10. Germline V gene lookup returns CDR1 SNHLY and CDR2 FYNNEI. In DNA form, the CDR3 reads TGTGCCAGCGTTAAGACAGGGAAGCTTTCACCCCTCCACTTT. Its protein is CASVKTGKLSPLHF.

The rearrangement uses TRBV4-1 and TRBJ2-7, with D unresolved. CDR3 size: 14 residues. The V gene lost 1 base and the J gene lost 4 bases, with 11 bases spanning the gap. Germline CDR1 is MGHRA and CDR2 is YSYEKL. The CDR3 sequence is CASSQGGGIYEQYF. DNA of the CDR3: TGCGCCAGCAGCCAAGGGGGTGGGATTTACGAGCAGTACTTC.

The chain links TRBV2 to TRBJ2-1; 11 bases are a match to TRBD2. There are 17 residues in the CDR3. V dropped 7 bases and J dropped 6; count of bases not matched to a gene: 14. The germline V gene encodes CDR1 SNHLY and CDR2 FYNNEI. The CDR3 protein is CASMRLAGGLKGNEQFF. CDR3 DNA: TGTGCCAGCATGAGGCTAGCGGGAGGCTTAAAGGGCAATGAGCAGTTCTTC.

The V call is TRBV19, the J call TRBJ2-6; possible D gene TRBD1, 5 bases. Trimming took off 4 bases at V and 1 base at J, with 8 bases between the two ends. The length of the CDR3 is 15 residues. Germline assignment: CDR1 LNHDA and CDR2 SQIVND (reference sequence). The CDR3 loop reads CASSRDSSGANVLTF. In DNA, the CDR3 is TGTGCCAGTAGTAGAGACAGTTCTGGGGCCAACGTCCTGACTTTC.

This clone was seen a few times. The genes are TRBV21-1 and TRBJ1-5; the table's D call, TRBD1, was not checked against the DNA. TRBV21-1 is described as a pseudogene. The CDR3 extends over 18 amino acids. CDR3 sequence: CASSSRQVHGPRNQPQHF. CDR3 bases: TGTGCCAGCAGCTCGCGACAGGTCCATGGGCCGCGCAATCAGCCCCAGCATTTT.

Only a few counts were recorded for this clone. V gene TRBV7-9 combines with J gene TRBJ2-1, with unresolved D. V lost 0 bases and J lost 5, with 14 bases in between. Germline V gene lookup returns CDR1 SEHNR and CDR2 FQNEAQ (reference sequence). The CDR3 runs 16 residues. The CDR3 sequence: CASSLAWSRSHNEQFF. As DNA, the CDR3 is TGTGCCAGCAGCTTAGCGTGGTCTAGGTCCCACAATGAGCAGTTCTTC.

In its sample, this clone was seen once. V and J are TRBV4-1 and TRBJ2-7, with 9 bases fitting TRBD1. The CDR3 is 14 residues long. Losses at the gene ends were 5 bases for V and 3 bases for J; bases not matched to a gene: 5. The germline V gene has CDR1 MGHRA and CDR2 YSYEKL. The CDR3 spells CASSNPGQGYEQYF. DNA of the CDR3: TGCGCCAGCAGCAATCCGGGACAGGGCTACGAGCAGTACTTC.

The chain links TRBV4-1 to TRBJ2-5; perhaps TRBD2 as D (5 bases). V shed 1 base and J shed 4 bases, with 10 bases lying between them. The CDR3 consists of 14 residues. Germline values: CDR1 MGHRA, CDR2 YSYEKL. The CDR3 nucleotides read TGCGCCAGCAGCCAAGTAAAAGGGAGAGAGACCCAGTACTTC. Protein sequence: CASSQVKGRETQYF.

This clone has only a few counts. V and J are TRBV27 and TRBJ2-6, with D possibly being TRBD1 (5 bases). The CDR3 runs to 14 residues. Germline lookup yields CDR1 MNHEY and CDR2 SMNVEV (reference sequence). V lost 6 bases and J 1 base, leaving 7 bases between the germline ends. The CDR3 reads CASRPGSGANVLTF. In DNA form, the CDR3 reads TGTGCCAGCAGGCCAGGGTCTGGGGCCAACGTCCTGACTTTC. Looking up the rest from reference TRBV27 and TRBJ2-6 gives the full variable domain: EAQVTQNPRYLITVTGKKLTVTCSQNMNHEYMSWYRQDPGLGLRQIYYSMNVEVTDKGDVPEGYKVSRKEKRNFPLILESPSPNQTSLYFCASRPGSGANVLTFGAGSRLTVL.

This clone was detected a few times. This sequence joins TRBV7-2 and TRBJ2-2, with 10 nucleotides matching TRBD2. Germline V lookup: CDR1 SGHTA, CDR2 FQGNSA. CDR3 length: 16 amino acids. The V segment lost 6 bases and the J segment 7 bases; nucleotides outside the gene matches: 11. Here the CDR3 DNA reads TGTGCCAGCAGTCATAGGCTAGCGGGAGCGGGCGGGGAGCTGTTTTTT. This translates into CASSHRLAGAGGELFF.

This clone was counted only a few times. The CDR3 here is CASSQGGTVVETQYF. CDR3 in DNA: TGCGCCAGCAGCCAAGGGGGGACCGTAGTTGAGACGCAGTATTTT. The chain recombines TRBV4-1 with TRBJ2-3, with D perhaps matching TRBD1 or TRBD2 (5 bases each). Trimming pared 1 base from V and 9 bases from J, leaving 17 bases between. This CDR3 has 15 residues. Per the germline V gene, CDR1 is MGHRA and CDR2 is YSYEKL.

CDR3 nucleotide sequence: TGTGCCAGCAGTAACCAAGAGACCCAGTACTTC. It specifies CASSNQETQYF. V and J are TRBV2 and TRBJ2-5; D remains ambiguous. Trimming removed 5 bases at V and 0 bases at J, with 1 base between. CDR3 length: 11 amino acids. The germline gives CDR1 SNHLY, CDR2 FYNNEI. The entire variable domain, with the rest obtained from reference TRBV2 and TRBJ2-5, is as follows: EPEVTQTPSHQVTQMGQEVILRCVPISNHLYFYWYRQILGQKVEFLVSFYNNEISEKSEIFDDQFSVERPDGSNFTLKIRSTKLEDSAMYFCASSNQETQYFGPGTRLLVL.

The V call is TRBV6-5, the J call TRBJ2-1; 10 nucleotides line up with TRBD2. The CDR3 runs 16 residues. CDR1 and CDR2 from the germline V gene are MNHEY and SVGAGI. Losses at the gene ends were 0 bases for V and 7 bases for J; bases not matched to a gene: 6. CDR3 in amino acids: CASSYSIASGSNEQFF. As DNA, the CDR3 is TGTGCCAGCAGTTACTCGATTGCTAGCGGGAGTAATGAGCAGTTCTTC.

The CDR3 here is CASSRSGVGTDTQYF. The CDR3 DNA follows: TGTGCCAGCAGTCGGAGCGGGGTCGGCACAGATACGCAGTATTTT. This chain links TRBV28 with TRBJ2-3; TRBD2 matches 7 bases. CDR3 length: 15 residues. CDR1 is MDHEN, CDR2 SYDVKM, per germline. V was pared by 5 bases and J by 1 base, with 6 bases of the junction left unmatched.

The chain employs TRBV28 and TRBJ1-5, with a weak D call TRBD1 (6 bases). Trimming left V 8 bases short and J 1 base short, with 15 bases between. The CDR3 contains 15 residues. Germline CDR1 and CDR2: MDHEN and SYDVKM. The CDR3 is CASRARGTSNQPQHF. Written as DNA, the CDR3 is TGTGCCAGCCGGGCCCGAGGGACAAGCAATCAGCCCCAGCATTTT.

This clone was seen just once. The sample carries other DNA sequences with the same CDR3. The V gene is TRBV6-5, the J gene TRBJ1-4; 7 bases are a match to TRBD1. The CDR3 consists of 14 residues. CDR1 is MNHEY, CDR2 SVGAGI, per germline. The J segment lost 5 bases and the V segment lost 1 base, leaving 1 base of the junction unmatched. CDR3 region: CASSYLQGNEKLFF. The CDR3 coding sequence is TGTGCCAGCAGTTACTTACAGGGGAATGAAAAACTGTTTTTT.

The CDR3 sequence: CASSLVASGRAGEQFF. The CDR3 nucleotides read TGTGCCAGCAGCTTGGTTGCCAGCGGGAGGGCAGGTGAGCAGTTCTTC. This rearrangement joins TRBV5-6 to TRBJ2-1, with 10 bases fitting TRBD2. The germline CDR1 and CDR2 sequences are SGHDT and YYEEEE. The CDR3 is 16 amino acids. The V and J ends lost 0 bases and 9 bases, in that order; junction bases with no gene match: 9.

The genes are TRBV27 and TRBJ2-7, with 12 bases aligning to TRBD1. J gave up 4 bases and V 3 bases, and 7 bases lay outside the gene matches. CDR3 length: 16 residues. Looked up from germline, CDR1 is MNHEY and CDR2 is SMNVEV (reference sequence). In DNA form, the CDR3 reads TGTGCCAGCAGTTTCCGCCCGGGACAGGGGGCTTACGAGCAGTACTTC. This encodes CASSFRPGQGAYEQYF.

CDR3 sequence reads: CASSYSGRGSDGYTF. CDR3 in DNA: TGTGCCAGCAGTTACTCGGGCAGGGGGTCAGATGGCTACACCTTC. The chain employs TRBV6-6 and TRBJ1-2, with 7 bases identical to TRBD1. Germline lookup yields CDR1 MNHNY and CDR2 SVGAGI (reference sequence). The CDR3 extends over 15 amino acids. The junction had 7 bases not matched to a gene; V was cut back by 0 bases and J by 6 bases.

The J gene is TRBJ2-3, the V gene TRBV10-3, with 9 nucleotides matching TRBD2. This CDR3 is built from 16 residues. The germline CDR1 and CDR2 sequences are ENHRY and SYGVKD. J was trimmed by 0 bases and V by 4 bases; bases with no gene match: 5. The CDR3 DNA reads as TGTGCCATCAGTGGGCCCCTAGCGGGGAGCACAGATACGCAGTATTTT. Protein product: CAISGPLAGSTDTQYF.

In its sample, this clone ranks as medium-sized. The chain employs TRBV5-3 and TRBJ1-1, with unresolved D. TRBV5-3 is filed as an ORF, its function uncertain. V was clipped by 6 bases and J by 1 base, with 13 bases between them. The CDR3 is made up of 14 amino acids. The CDR3 reads CARIPGPQNTEAFF. The CDR3 DNA reads as TGTGCCAGAATACCTGGCCCTCAGAACACTGAAGCTTTCTTT.